This TCR beta chain came from a study of OX40 agonist ivuxolimab in advanced cancers. Clones were read by immunoSEQ multiplex PCR, and TCRdb kept only the in-frame ones, dropping some. The sample has fewer than 50,000 clones, about three quarters seen once. Regarding this clone: Its antigen is not known.

The CDR3 extends over 15 amino acids. The V gene's germline CDR1 is KGHSH and CDR2 LQKENI. V was cut by 1 base and J by 2 bases, with 11 bases left in between. Study-wide points: At 0.1 to 3.0 mg/kg, clonal expansion of CD4+ and CD8+ blood T cells had occurred by week 6. Partial responders treated at 0.1-3.0 mg/kg exhibited clonal expansion among the lowest measured.

The TCR sequence derives from an adult with an advanced solid tumor such as melanoma, head and neck, liver or kidney cancer. The sequencing used CD4+ or CD8+ T cells sorted from blood, collected in a trial of the OX40 agonist ivuxolimab. V gene TRBV18 combines with J gene TRBJ1-2; D remains ambiguous. CDR3 sequence (DNA): TGTGCCAGCTCACCACGGACGGCTCCAAACTATGGCTACACCTTC. This gives the protein CASSPRTAPNYGYTF.